Below, one T cell receptor beta chain is given with its context. Its antigen is not known. This CDR3 is built from 15 residues. Germline CDR1 is MDHEN and CDR2 is SYDVKM. Trimming took 7 bases from V and 3 from J, leaving 18 bases between them. This sample is drawn from a study of shared clonotypes between healthy human individuals. The table came from immunoSEQ multiplex PCR; TCRdb's copy has only in-frame clones and leaves some out. The sample shows a few million clones, over 85% of them seen only once. Whole-study findings and limits: For naive CD4 cells, roughly 5% of clonotypes were shared across a few donors.

The specimen was naive CD4+ T cells from PBMCs. Specified subset: CD45RA+ positively selected. The clonotype originates from a man younger than 30 in good health. Some clones in this sample may be carry-over from other donors' samples. V gene TRBV28 combines with J gene TRBJ1-1; TRBD1 is a possible D gene (6 bases). CDR3 protein: CASTTPGGGDTEAFF. CDR3 nucleotides: TGTGCCAGCACTACTCCCGGAGGGGGGGACACTGAAGCTTTCTTT.